The 10 T cell receptor beta chains presented below share a single source sample, sequenced in a study of OX40 agonist ivuxolimab in advanced cancers. Libraries were prepared by immunoSEQ multiplex PCR; TCRdb keeps only in-frame clonotypes and omits some of them. This table holds over 55,000 clones, 84% found once. Here the sequenced sample was CD4+ or CD8+ T cells sorted from blood, taken in a trial of the OX40 agonist ivuxolimab. The source of these receptors is an adult with an advanced solid tumor such as melanoma, head and neck, liver or kidney cancer.

This chain joins TRBV6-1 and TRBJ1-4; D is possibly TRBD1 (5 bases). The CDR3 is 13 amino acids. CDR1 is MNHNS and CDR2 is SASEGT in the germline V gene. V dropped 6 bases and J dropped 4 bases, with 9 bases sitting between them. CDR3: CASSWDRNEKLFF. Written as DNA, the CDR3 is TGTGCCAGCAGCTGGGACCGTAATGAAAAACTGTTTTTT.

This clone showed up just a few times. A read error may account for a junction end that differs from germline. J is TRBJ1-1 and V is TRBV6-5; D is undetermined. This CDR3 region has 12 residues. CDR1 is MNHEY, CDR2 SVGAGI, per germline. In nucleotides, the CDR3 is TGTGCCAGCAGTTATCCGGTGGGGAATCGGATCTTT. This translates into CASSYPVGNRIF.

The V gene is TRBV19, the J gene TRBJ2-3; 8 bases are a match to TRBD1. The V segment lost 7 bases and the J segment 3 bases; nucleotides outside the gene matches: 3. The CDR3 sequence is 13 residues long. Germline CDR1 reads LNHDA; CDR2 reads SQIVND (reference sequence). The CDR3 spells CASKGQATDTQYF. The CDR3 DNA reads TGTGCCAGTAAGGGACAGGCAACAGATACGCAGTATTTT. The complete variable domain, with remaining parts taken from reference TRBV19 and TRBJ2-3, reads DGGITQSPKYLFRKEGQNVTLSCEQNLNHDAMYWYRQDPGQGLRLIYYSQIVNDFQKGDIAEGYSVSREKKESFPLTVTSAQKNPTAFYLCASKGQATDTQYFGPGTRLTVL.

The chain recombines TRBV6-1 with TRBJ2-1; 7 nucleotides align to TRBD1. V dropped 9 bases and J dropped 0; count of bases not matched to a gene: 8. Looked up from germline, CDR1 is MNHNS and CDR2 is SASEGT. The CDR3 is 15 amino acids. CDR3 nucleotides: TGTGCCAGTGATACAGGGGACATCTCCTACAATGAGCAGTTCTTC. It specifies CASDTGDISYNEQFF.

This chain links TRBV6-1 with TRBJ2-2; 7 bases are shared with TRBD1. CDR1 and CDR2 from the germline V gene are MNHNS and SASEGT. The CDR3 length is 14 residues. The junction had 7 bases not matched to a gene; V was cut back by 5 bases and J by 7 bases. This chain's CDR3 is CASSLRQGYGELFF. CDR3 nucleotides: TGTGCCAGCAGTTTGCGACAGGGCTACGGGGAGCTGTTTTTT.

This clone was recorded once. This rearrangement joins TRBV30 to TRBJ2-2; D ambiguous. The length of the CDR3 is 13 residues. Germline-derived CDR1 and CDR2 are GTSNPN and SVGIG (reference sequence). V lost 0 bases and J 4 bases, leaving 6 bases between the germline ends. The CDR3 coding sequence is TGTGCCTGGAGTGTACAATTCACCGGGGAGCTGTTTTTT. This gives the protein CAWSVQFTGELFF.

The chain has TRBV27 and TRBJ2-5, with 7 bases lining up with TRBD2. Germline assignment: CDR1 MNHEY and CDR2 SMNVEV (reference sequence). V was clipped by 2 bases and J by 5 bases; unmatched bases: 2. CDR3 length: 13 amino acids. The CDR3 spells CASSLGRGETQYF. CDR3 nucleotides: TGTGCCAGCAGTTTAGGGCGGGGGGAGACCCAGTACTTC.

This rearrangement joins TRBV30 to TRBJ1-2; D gene ambiguous. Trimming removed 0 bases from V and 5 bases from J, with 7 bases in between. From germline, CDR1 is GTSNPN and CDR2 SVGIG (reference sequence). The CDR3 is 12 amino acids. The CDR3 spells CAWSVARYGYTF. The CDR3 nucleotides are TGTGCCTGGAGTGTAGCGCGGTATGGCTACACCTTC.

The CDR3 DNA reads as TGTGCCAGCGGGCTAGCGGGGCGGTACAATGAGCAGTTCTTC. Protein: CASGLAGRYNEQFF. The chain joins TRBV7-9 to TRBJ2-1, with 9 positions matching TRBD2. The length of the CDR3 is 14 residues. The V segment lost 8 bases and the J segment 4 bases; nucleotides outside the gene matches: 6. CDR1 SEHNR and CDR2 FQNEAQ come from the germline V gene (reference sequence).

The chain recombines TRBV5-1 with TRBJ2-2, with 8 bases fitting TRBD2. V was pared by 4 bases and J by 0 bases, with 11 bases of the junction left unmatched. Germline CDR1 reads SGHRS; CDR2 reads YFSETQ. The CDR3 runs 18 residues. The CDR3: CASSPRELAVANTGELFF. Written as DNA, the CDR3 is TGCGCCAGCAGCCCACGCGAACTAGCGGTCGCGAACACCGGGGAGCTGTTTTTT.